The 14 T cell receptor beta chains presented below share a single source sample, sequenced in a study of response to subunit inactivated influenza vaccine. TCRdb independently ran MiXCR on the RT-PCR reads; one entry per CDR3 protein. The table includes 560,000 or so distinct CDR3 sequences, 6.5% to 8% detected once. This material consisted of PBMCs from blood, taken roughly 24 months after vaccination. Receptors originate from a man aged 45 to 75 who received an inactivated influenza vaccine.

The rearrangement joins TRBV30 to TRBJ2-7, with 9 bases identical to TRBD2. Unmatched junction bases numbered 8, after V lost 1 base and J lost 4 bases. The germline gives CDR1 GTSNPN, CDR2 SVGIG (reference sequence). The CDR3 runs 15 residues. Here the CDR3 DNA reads TGTGCCTGGAGTGCCTTTAGGGCGGGGGGGTACGAGCAGTACTTC. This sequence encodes CAWSAFRAGGYEQYF.

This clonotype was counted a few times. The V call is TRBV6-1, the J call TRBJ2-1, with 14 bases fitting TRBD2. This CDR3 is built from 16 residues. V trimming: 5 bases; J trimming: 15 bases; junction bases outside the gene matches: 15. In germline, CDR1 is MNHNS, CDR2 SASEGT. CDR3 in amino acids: CASSSTGTSGGSTWFF. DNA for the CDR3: TGTGCCAGCAGTAGCACCGGGACTAGCGGGGGAAGCACCTGGTTCTTC.

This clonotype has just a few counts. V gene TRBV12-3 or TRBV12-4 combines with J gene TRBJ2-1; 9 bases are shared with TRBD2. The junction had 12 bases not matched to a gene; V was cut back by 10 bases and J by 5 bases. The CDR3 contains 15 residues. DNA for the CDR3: TGTGCCACACGGGAGTGGCTAGCGGGGAACAATGAGCAGTTCTTC. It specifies CATREWLAGNNEQFF.

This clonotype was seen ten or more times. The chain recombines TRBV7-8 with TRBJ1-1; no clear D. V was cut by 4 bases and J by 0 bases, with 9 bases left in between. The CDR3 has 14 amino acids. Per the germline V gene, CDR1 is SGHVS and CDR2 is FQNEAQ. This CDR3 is CASSSASLNTEAFF. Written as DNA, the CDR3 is TGTGCCAGCAGCTCAGCCAGTTTGAACACTGAAGCTTTCTTT.

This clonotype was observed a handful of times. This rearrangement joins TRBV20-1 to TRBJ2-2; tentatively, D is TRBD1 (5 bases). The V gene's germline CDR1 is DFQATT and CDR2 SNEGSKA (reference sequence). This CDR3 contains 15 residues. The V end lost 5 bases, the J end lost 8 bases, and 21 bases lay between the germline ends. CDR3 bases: TGCAGTGCTGATGCATTGGGGCCCAGATTGGGGGAGCTGTTTTTT. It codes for CSADALGPRLGELFF.

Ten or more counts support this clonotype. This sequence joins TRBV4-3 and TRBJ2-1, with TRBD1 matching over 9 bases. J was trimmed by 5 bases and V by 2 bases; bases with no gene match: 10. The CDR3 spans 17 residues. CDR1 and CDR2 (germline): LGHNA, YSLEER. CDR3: CASSQQRVGQGDNEQFF. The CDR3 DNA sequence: TGCGCCAGCAGCCAACAAAGGGTGGGACAGGGAGACAATGAGCAGTTCTTC.

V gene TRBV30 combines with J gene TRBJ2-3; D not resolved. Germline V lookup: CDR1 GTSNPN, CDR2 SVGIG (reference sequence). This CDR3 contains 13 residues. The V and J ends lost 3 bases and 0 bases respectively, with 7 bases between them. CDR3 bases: TGTGCCTGGAGGACGGTTAGCACAGATACGCAGTATTTT. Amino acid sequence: CAWRTVSTDTQYF. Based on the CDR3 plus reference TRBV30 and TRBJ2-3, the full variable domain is SQTIHQWPATLVQPVGSPLSLECTVEGTSNPNLYWYRQAAGRGLQLLFYSVGIGQISSEVPQNLSASRPQDRQFILSSKKLLLSDSGFYLCAWRTVSTDTQYFGPGTRLTVL.

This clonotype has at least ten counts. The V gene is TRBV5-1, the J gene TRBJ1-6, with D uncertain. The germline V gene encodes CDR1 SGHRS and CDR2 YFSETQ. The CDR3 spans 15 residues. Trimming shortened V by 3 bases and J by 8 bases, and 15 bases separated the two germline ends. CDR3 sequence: CASSSRTIPDSPLHF. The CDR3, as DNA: TGCGCCAGCAGCTCCCGGACCATCCCGGATTCACCCCTCCACTTT.

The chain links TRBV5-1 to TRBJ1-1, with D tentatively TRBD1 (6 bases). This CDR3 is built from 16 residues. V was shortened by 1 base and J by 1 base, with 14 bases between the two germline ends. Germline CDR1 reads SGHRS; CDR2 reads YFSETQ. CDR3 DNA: TGCGCCAGCAGCTTGCGCGCCGGAGGGGGGAACACTGAAGCTTTCTTT. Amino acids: CASSLRAGGGNTEAFF.

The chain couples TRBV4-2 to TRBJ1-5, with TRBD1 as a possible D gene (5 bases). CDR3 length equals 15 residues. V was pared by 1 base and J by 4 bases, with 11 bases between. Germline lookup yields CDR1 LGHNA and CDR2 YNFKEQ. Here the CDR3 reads CASSQGQGLNQPQHF. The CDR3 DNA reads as TGTGCCAGCAGCCAAGGTCAGGGTTTGAATCAGCCCCAGCATTTT.

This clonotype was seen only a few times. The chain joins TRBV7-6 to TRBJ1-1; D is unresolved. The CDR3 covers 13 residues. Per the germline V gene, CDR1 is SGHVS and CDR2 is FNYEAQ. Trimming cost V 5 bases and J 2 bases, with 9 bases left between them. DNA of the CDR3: TGTGCCAGCAGCCCGAATTACAACACTGAAGCTTTCTTT. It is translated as CASSPNYNTEAFF.

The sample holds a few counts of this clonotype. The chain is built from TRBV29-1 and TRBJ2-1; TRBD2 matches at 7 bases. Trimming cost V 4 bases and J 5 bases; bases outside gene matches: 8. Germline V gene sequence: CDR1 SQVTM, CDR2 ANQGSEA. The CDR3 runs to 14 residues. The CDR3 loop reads CSVARASGDNEQFF. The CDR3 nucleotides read TGCAGCGTTGCTCGGGCTAGCGGTGACAATGAGCAGTTCTTC.

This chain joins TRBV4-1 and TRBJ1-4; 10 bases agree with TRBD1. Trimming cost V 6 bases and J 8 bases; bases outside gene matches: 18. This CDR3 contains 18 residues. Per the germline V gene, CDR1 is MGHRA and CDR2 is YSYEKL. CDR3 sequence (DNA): TGCGCCAGCAGGAACATTATCTGGGACAGGGGTTCGGGAGAAAAACTGTTTTTT. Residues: CASRNIIWDRGSGEKLFF.

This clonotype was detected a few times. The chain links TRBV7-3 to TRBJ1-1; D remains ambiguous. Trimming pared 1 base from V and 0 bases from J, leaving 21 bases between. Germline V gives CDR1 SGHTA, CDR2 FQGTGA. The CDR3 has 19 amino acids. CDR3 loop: CASSLIPVRQSVLNTEAFF. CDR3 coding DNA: TGTGCCAGCAGCTTAATCCCAGTTCGCCAATCGGTTTTGAACACTGAAGCTTTCTTT. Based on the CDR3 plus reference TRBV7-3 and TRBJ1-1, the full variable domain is GAGVSQTPSNKVTEKGKYVELRCDPISGHTALYWYRQSLGQGPEFLIYFQGTGAADDSGLPNDRFFAVRPEGSVSTLKIQRTERGDSAVYLCASSLIPVRQSVLNTEAFFGQGTRLTVV.